This T cell receptor beta chain was recorded in a study of blood T cell repertoires in COVID-19. Study information: Specimens from acute and convalescent COVID-19 originated in the United States, Italy and Spain. The analysed material was cDNA or gDNA that came from T cells, B-cell-depleted T cells, or PBMCs.

Clinical histories supplied by participants themselves formed the basis of cohort assignment. Cohort 3 donors counted as recovered after two negative PCRs, clearance, or resolved symptoms. The data were produced by immunoSEQ multiplex PCR, yet TCRdb's version contains in-frame clones alone and is incomplete. The sample holds approximately 260,000 clones, 85% to 90% seen once. Material: PBMCs or T cells enriched from blood (not recorded which). The sequence derives from an older woman who had recovered from COVID-19.

This CDR3 reads CASSRPTPEGYNEQFF. The CDR3 region has the DNA TGTGCCAGCAGCCGCCCGACTCCGGAGGGGTACAATGAGCAGTTCTTC. The gene calls are TRBV11-2 and TRBJ2-1; tentative D call: TRBD2 (6 bases). Germline CDR1 and CDR2: SGHAT and FQNNGV. With 5 bases removed from V and 4 bases from J, the gap between germline ends came to 18 bases. This CDR3 region has 16 residues.